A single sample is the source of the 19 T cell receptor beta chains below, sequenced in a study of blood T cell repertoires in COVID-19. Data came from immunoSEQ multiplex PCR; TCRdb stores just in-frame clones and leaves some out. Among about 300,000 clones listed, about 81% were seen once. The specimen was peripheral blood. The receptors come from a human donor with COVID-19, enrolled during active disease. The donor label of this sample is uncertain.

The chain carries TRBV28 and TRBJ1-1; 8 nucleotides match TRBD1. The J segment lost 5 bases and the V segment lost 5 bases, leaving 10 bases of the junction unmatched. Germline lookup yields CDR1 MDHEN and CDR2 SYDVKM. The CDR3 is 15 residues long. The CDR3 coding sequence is TGTGCCAGCAGTCCCCTCTCCAGGGGGCTTACTGAAGCTTTCTTT. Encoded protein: CASSPLSRGLTEAFF.

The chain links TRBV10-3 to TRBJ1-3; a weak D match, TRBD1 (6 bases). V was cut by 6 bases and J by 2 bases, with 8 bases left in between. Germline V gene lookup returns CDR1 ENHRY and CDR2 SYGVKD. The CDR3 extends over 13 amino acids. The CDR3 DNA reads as TGTGCCATCAGCCAGGGGACTGGAAACACCATATATTTT. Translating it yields CAISQGTGNTIYF.

This CDR3 is CASRNSLAGANYEQYF. The CDR3 DNA reads TGTGCCAGCAGAAACTCTCTAGCGGGAGCGAACTACGAGCAGTACTTC. The chain combines TRBV6-6 with TRBJ2-7; 10 bases match TRBD2. The J segment lost 3 bases and the V segment lost 6 bases, leaving 11 bases of the junction unmatched. This CDR3 is 16 amino acids long. The germline V gene has CDR1 MNHNY and CDR2 SVGAGI (reference sequence).

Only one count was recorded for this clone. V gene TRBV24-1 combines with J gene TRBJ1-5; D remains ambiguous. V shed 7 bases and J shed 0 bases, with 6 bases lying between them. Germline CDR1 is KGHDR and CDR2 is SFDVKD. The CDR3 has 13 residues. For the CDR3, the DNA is TGTGCCACCAGACGAGATAGCAATCAGCCCCAGCATTTT. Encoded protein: CATRRDSNQPQHF.

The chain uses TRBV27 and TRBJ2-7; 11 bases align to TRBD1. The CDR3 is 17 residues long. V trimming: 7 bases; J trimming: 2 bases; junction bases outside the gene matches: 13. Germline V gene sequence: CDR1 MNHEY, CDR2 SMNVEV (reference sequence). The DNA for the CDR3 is TGTGCCAGCAAATCAGGACCCGAGGACAGGGGGCCCTACGAGCAGTACTTC. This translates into CASKSGPEDRGPYEQYF.

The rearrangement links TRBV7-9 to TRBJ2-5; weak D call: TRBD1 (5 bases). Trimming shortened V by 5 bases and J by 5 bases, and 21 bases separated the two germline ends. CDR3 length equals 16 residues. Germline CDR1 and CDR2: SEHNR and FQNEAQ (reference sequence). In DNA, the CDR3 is TGTGCCAGCAGCCACTGGCGGACACTACGCAGGGAGACCCAGTACTTC. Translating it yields CASSHWRTLRRETQYF.

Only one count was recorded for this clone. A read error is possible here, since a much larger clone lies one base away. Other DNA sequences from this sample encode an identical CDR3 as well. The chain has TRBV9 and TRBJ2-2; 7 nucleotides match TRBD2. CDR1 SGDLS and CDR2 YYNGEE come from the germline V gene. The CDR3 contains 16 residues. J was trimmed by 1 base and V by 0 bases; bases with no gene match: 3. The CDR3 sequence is CASSVVPSGNTGELFF. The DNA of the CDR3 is TGTGCCAGCAGCGTAGTCCCTAGCGGGAACACCGGGGAGCTGTTTTTT. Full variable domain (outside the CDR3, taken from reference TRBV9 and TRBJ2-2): DSGVTQTPKHLITATGQRVTLRCSPRSGDLSVYWYQQSLDQGLQFLIQYYNGEERAKGNILERFSAQQFPDLHSELNLSSLELGDSALYFCASSVVPSGNTGELFFGEGSRLTVL.

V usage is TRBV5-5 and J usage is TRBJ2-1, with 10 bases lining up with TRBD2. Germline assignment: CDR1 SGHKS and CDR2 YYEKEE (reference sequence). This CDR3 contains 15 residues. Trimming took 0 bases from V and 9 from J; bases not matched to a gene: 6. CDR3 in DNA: TGTGCCAGCAGCTTGGATCTAGCGGGAGACTTTGAGCAGTTCTTC. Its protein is CASSLDLAGDFEQFF.

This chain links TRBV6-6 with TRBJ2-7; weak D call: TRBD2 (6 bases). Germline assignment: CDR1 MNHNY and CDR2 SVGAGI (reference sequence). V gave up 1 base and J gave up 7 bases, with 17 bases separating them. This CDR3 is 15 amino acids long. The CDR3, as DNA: TGTGCCAGCAGTTACTGGCGGGACTTGGCGAAAGAGCAGTACTTC. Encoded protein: CASSYWRDLAKEQYF.

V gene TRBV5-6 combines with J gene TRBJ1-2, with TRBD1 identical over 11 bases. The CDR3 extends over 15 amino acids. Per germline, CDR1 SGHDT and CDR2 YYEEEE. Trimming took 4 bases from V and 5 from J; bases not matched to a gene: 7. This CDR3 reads CASSPPGQGAYGYTF. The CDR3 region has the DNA TGTGCCAGCAGCCCCCCCGGACAGGGGGCTTATGGCTACACCTTC.

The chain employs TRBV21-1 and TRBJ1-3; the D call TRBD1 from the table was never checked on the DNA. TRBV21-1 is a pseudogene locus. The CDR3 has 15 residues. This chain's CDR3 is CASSNPQGSGNTIYF. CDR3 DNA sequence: TGTGCCAGCAGCAATCCCCAGGGATCTGGAAACACCATATATTTT.

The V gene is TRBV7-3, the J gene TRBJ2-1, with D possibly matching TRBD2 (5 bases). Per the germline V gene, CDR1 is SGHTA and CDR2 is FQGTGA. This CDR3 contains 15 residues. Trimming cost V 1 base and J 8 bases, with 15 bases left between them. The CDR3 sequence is CASSLSASGSDEQFF. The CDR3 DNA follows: TGTGCCAGCAGCTTAAGTGCGAGCGGTTCCGATGAGCAGTTCTTC.

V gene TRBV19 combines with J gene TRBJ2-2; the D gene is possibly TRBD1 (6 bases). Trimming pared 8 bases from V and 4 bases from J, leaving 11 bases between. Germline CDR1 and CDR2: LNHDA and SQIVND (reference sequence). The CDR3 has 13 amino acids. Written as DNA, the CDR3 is TGTGCCAGTTCCGGGACACTCACCGGGGAGCTGTTTTTT. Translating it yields CASSGTLTGELFF. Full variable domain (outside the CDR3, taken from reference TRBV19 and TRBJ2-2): DGGITQSPKYLFRKEGQNVTLSCEQNLNHDAMYWYRQDPGQGLRLIYYSQIVNDFQKGDIAEGYSVSREKKESFPLTVTSAQKNPTAFYLCASSGTLTGELFFGEGSRLTVL.

As DNA, the CDR3 is TGCGCCAGCAGCCACAGTACAGGGCGTAATGAAAAACTGTTTTTT. Translating it yields CASSHSTGRNEKLFF. The V and J genes are TRBV4-3 and TRBJ1-4; maybe TRBD1 (6 bases). Germline V gene lookup returns CDR1 LGHNA and CDR2 YSLEER. The CDR3 is made up of 15 amino acids. V was shortened by 3 bases and J by 4 bases, with 12 bases between the two germline ends.

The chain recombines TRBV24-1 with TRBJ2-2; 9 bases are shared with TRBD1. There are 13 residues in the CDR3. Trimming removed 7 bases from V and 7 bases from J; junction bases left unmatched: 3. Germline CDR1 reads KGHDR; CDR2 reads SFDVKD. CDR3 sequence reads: CATRQTGGGELFF. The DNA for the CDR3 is TGTGCCACCAGGCAGACAGGGGGCGGGGAGCTGTTTTTT.

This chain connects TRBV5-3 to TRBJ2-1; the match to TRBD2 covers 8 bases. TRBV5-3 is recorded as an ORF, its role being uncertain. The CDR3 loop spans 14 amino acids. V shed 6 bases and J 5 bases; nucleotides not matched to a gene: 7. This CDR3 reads CARNAGGAHNEQFF. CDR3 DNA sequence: TGTGCCAGAAACGCGGGAGGCGCCCACAATGAGCAGTTCTTC.

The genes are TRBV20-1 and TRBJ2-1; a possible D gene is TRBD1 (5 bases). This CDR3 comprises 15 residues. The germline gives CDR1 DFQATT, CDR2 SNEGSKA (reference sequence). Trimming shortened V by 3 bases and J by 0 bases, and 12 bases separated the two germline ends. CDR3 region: CSASTGRGSYNEQFF. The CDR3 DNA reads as TGCAGTGCTAGTACAGGTCGAGGCTCCTACAATGAGCAGTTCTTC.

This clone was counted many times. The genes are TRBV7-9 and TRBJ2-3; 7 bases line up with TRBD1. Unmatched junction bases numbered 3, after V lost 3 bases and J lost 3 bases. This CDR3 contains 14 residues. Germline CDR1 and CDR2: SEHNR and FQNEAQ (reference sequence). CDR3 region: CASSLGTATDTQYF. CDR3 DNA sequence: TGTGCCAGCAGCTTGGGGACAGCGACAGATACGCAGTATTTT.

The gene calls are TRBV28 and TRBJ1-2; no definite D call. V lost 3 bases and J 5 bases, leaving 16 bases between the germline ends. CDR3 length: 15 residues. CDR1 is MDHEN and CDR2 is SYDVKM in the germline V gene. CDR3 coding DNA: TGTGCCAGCAGTTTTGGCGCGGGAATGACTTATGGCTACACCTTC. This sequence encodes CASSFGAGMTYGYTF.